A selection of T cell receptor beta chains follows, all from one sample in a study of cytomegalovirus exposure and HLA in healthy donors. Libraries were prepared by immunoSEQ multiplex PCR; TCRdb keeps only in-frame clonotypes and omits some of them. The sample includes approximately 280,000 clones, about nine tenths of them seen just once. Sequences were obtained from PBMCs. All receptors derive from a man aged 40-49 years in good health and CMV-seropositive. Both conserved end residues are part of each CDR3. Each record gives: V gene, J gene, D gene, CDR3 length, clone size, CDR3 DNA, CDR3 protein. D genes are given only for firm matches. Size is omitted from some rows. Given values are once, few, many or a class for expanded clones.

TRBV5-8	TRBJ2-6	.	18	.	TGTGCCAGCAGCTCGACCCAGGGGCTTTACTCTGGGGCCAACGTCCTGACTTTC	CASSSTQGLYSGANVLTF
TRBV27	TRBJ2-1	.	17	.	TGTGCCAGCAGTCCGCGGGAATCAACCAACTTTCCAAATGAGCAGTTCTTC	CASSPRESTNFPNEQFF
TRBV4-3	TRBJ1-2	.	15	.	TGCGCCAGCAGCCCGCGGGAGGGTACGAACTATGGCTACACCTTC	CASSPREGTNYGYTF
TRBV12-2	TRBJ2-3	.	18	.	TGTGCAAGTCGCTCCTTGGACAGGCCTGTCCTTAACACAGATACGCAGTATTTT	CASRSLDRPVLNTDTQYF
TRBV27	TRBJ1-5	TRBD1	15	.	TGTGCCAGCAGCCTGGACAGGGGCGGCAATCAGCCCCAGCATTTT	CASSLDRGGNQPQHF
TRBV18	TRBJ1-5	.	15	.	TGTGCCAGCTCACCAAACTCCCATAGCAATCAGCCCCAGCATTTT	CASSPNSHSNQPQHF
TRBV19	TRBJ1-4	.	13	.	TGTGCCAGTAGTATGGCGACATGGGAAAAACTGTTTTTT	CASSMATWEKLFF
TRBV5-1	TRBJ2-7	TRBD2	14	once	TGCGCCAGCAGCTTGGTAGCGGGAACCTACGAGCAGTACTTC	CASSLVAGTYEQYF
TRBV7-9	TRBJ2-7	TRBD1	15	.	TGTGCCAGCAGCTTAGGAACAGGGGGCGGTTACGAGCAGTACTTC	CASSLGTGGGYEQYF
TRBV10-1	TRBJ2-1	TRBD1	15	.	TGCGCCAGCAGTCCTGGACAGGGGCCGGGCAATGAGCAGTTCTTC	CASSPGQGPGNEQFF
TRBV19	TRBJ2-2	.	14	.	TGTGCCAGTAGTGGGAGACACGGGACCGGGGAGCTGTTTTTT	CASSGRHGTGELFF
TRBV9	TRBJ1-2	.	14	.	TGTGCCAGCAGCGTCGGGGGTTCTAACTATGGCTACACCTTC	CASSVGGSNYGYTF
TRBV5-6	TRBJ1-4	TRBD1	15	.	TGTGCCAGCAGCGTTAGGGGGCTGGGTAATGAAAAACTGTTTTTT	CASSVRGLGNEKLFF
TRBV11-2	TRBJ2-1	.	13	once	TGTGCCAGCAGCTCTTTATCCTACAATGAGCAGTTCTTC	CASSSLSYNEQFF
TRBV18	TRBJ1-1	TRBD1	15	.	TGTGCCAGCTCTCCGACGACAGGGGGGAACACTGAAGCTTTCTTT	CASSPTTGGNTEAFF
TRBV18	TRBJ1-5	.	13	.	TGTGCCAGCTCAATCGGACAGAATCAGCCCCAGCATTTT	CASSIGQNQPQHF
TRBV7-9	TRBJ2-7	TRBD1	17	.	TGTGCCAGCAGCAGCTTAAGCGGACAGGCTACCCTGTACGAGCAGTACTTC	CASSSLSGQATLYEQYF
TRBV4-3	TRBJ2-1	TRBD2	19	.	TGCGCCAGCAGCCAAGCCCTAGCGGGAGTATTAGGATCCTACAATGAGCAGTTCTTC	CASSQALAGVLGSYNEQFF
TRBV27	TRBJ2-3	.	16	.	TGTGCCAGCAGTTTATACCAGGGTGGGGGCACAGATACGCAGTATTTT	CASSLYQGGGTDTQYF
TRBV5-4	TRBJ2-1	TRBD2	16	.	TGTGCCAGCAGCTCCGGGACTAGCGGGAACTACAATGAGCAGTTCTTC	CASSSGTSGNYNEQFF
TRBV6-5	TRBJ2-7	TRBD1	14	.	TGTGCCAGCAGCCTTCGGGACAGGATCTACGAGCAGTACTTC	CASSLRDRIYEQYF
TRBV6-1	TRBJ2-1	TRBD1	16	.	TGTGCCAGCAGTGAAGATGGGACAGGGGATCGCAATGAGCAGTTCTTC	CASSEDGTGDRNEQFF
TRBV19	TRBJ2-7	TRBD1	16	.	TGTGCCAGTAGTATAGCCGGACAGGACAACTCCTACGAGCAGTACTTC	CASSIAGQDNSYEQYF
TRBV7-3	TRBJ2-5	TRBD2	17	.	TGTGCCAGCAGCCTATACCCGGGACTAGCGGGAAGGGAGACCCAGTACTTC	CASSLYPGLAGRETQYF
TRBV27	TRBJ2-1	TRBD2	15	.	TGTGCCAGCAGTTTCCCGGGACTAGCCAACAATGAGCAGTTCTTC	CASSFPGLANNEQFF
TRBV6-1	TRBJ2-1	TRBD2	16	.	TGTGCCAGCAGTGCGGGACTAGCGGGACGCTACAATGAGCAGTTCTTC	CASSAGLAGRYNEQFF
TRBV6-5	TRBJ2-2	TRBD1	14	.	TGTGCCAGCACCGGGACAGGGCGTACCGGGGAGCTGTTTTTT	CASTGTGRTGELFF
TRBV5-1	TRBJ2-2	TRBD1	15	.	TGCGCCAGCAGCTCCGGGACAGGGGTAACCGGGGAGCTGTTTTTT	CASSSGTGVTGELFF
TRBV4-1	TRBJ2-1	TRBD2	16	.	TGCGCCAGCAGCCAATGGCGGGAGGGCCCGAACAATGAGCAGTTCTTC	CASSQWREGPNNEQFF
TRBV7-6	TRBJ2-5	TRBD2	13	few	TGTGCCAGCAGCTCATCGACGGGGGGGACCCAGTACTTC	CASSSSTGGTQYF
TRBV2	TRBJ2-7	TRBD2	16	.	TGTGCCAGCAGTGAAAGCCTAGCGGGGGGTACTCAGGAGCAGTACTTC	CASSESLAGGTQEQYF
TRBV7-9	TRBJ2-3	TRBD2	17	.	TGTGCCAGCAGCTCGGTAGCGGGGTTGGGTGGCACAGATACGCAGTATTTT	CASSSVAGLGGTDTQYF
TRBV7-9	TRBJ2-7	.	13	.	TGTGCCAGCAGCTCCCCGGGGACCTACGAGCAGTACTTC	CASSSPGTYEQYF
TRBV6-4	TRBJ2-1	.	13	.	TGTGCCAGCAGTGAATCCGTCCCCAATGAGCAGTTCTTC	CASSESVPNEQFF
TRBV2	TRBJ2-1	.	16	.	TGTGCCAGCCTGACCCAGGGGGGTGTGGCCCCCAATGAGCAGTTCTTC	CASLTQGGVAPNEQFF
TRBV27	TRBJ2-1	TRBD2	16	.	TGTGCCAGCAGTGCCTCCGGGACTAGCGGGAGTAATGAGCAGTTCTTC	CASSASGTSGSNEQFF
TRBV18	TRBJ1-4	TRBD1	14	.	TGTGCCAGCTCACCACCGGGGGACAGGGGGCGGCTGTTTTTT	CASSPPGDRGRLFF
TRBV27	TRBJ2-1	TRBD2	15	.	TGTGCCAGCAGTCGGGGACTAGCGCCTCGTGATGAGCAGTTCTTC	CASSRGLAPRDEQFF
TRBV7-3	TRBJ2-4	.	14	.	TGTGCCAGCAGCTTAGGGGGGGCGAGGAACATTCAGTACTTC	CASSLGGARNIQYF
TRBV28	TRBJ1-2	.	15	.	TGTGCCAGCAGTTCTTCCGGTACAGGGCACTATGGCTACACCTTC	CASSSSGTGHYGYTF
TRBV27	TRBJ1-2	.	13	.	TGTGCCAGCAGTCCAGGGGCTCGCCAAGGCTACACCTTC	CASSPGARQGYTF
TRBV28	TRBJ2-7	.	14	few	TGTGCCAGCAGTTACGGGGGATCTGGCTACGAGCAGTACTTC	CASSYGGSGYEQYF
TRBV28	TRBJ1-2	.	16	.	TGTGCCAGCAGTTTCTATGGCGGCGTCCTAATCTATGGCTACACCTTC	CASSFYGGVLIYGYTF
TRBV6-5	TRBJ2-1	TRBD1	14	.	TGTGCCAGCAGAGGGACAGGGCCATACAATGAGCAGTTCTTC	CASRGTGPYNEQFF
TRBV6-5	TRBJ2-7	.	13	.	TGTGCCAGCAGTAGGGGTCGGGCTACGGAGCAGTACTTC	CASSRGRATEQYF
TRBV27	TRBJ2-7	TRBD1	14	.	TGTGCCAGCAGTTTGGGACAGAGGGGTTCCGAGCAGTACTTC	CASSLGQRGSEQYF
TRBV7-7	TRBJ2-3	.	14	.	TGTGCTAGCAGCATTTTAGATGGCACAGATACGCAGTATTTT	CASSILDGTDTQYF
TRBV10-2	TRBJ2-7	TRBD1	16	few	TGCGCCAGCAGTGGGGCCGGGGGGACAGGGATCGACGAGCAGTACTTC	CASSGAGGTGIDEQYF
TRBV4-2	TRBJ2-1	TRBD2	16	.	TGTGCCAGCAGCCCGGGGACTAGCGGGCGCACCAATGAGCAGTTCTTC	CASSPGTSGRTNEQFF
TRBV29-1	TRBJ1-1	.	12	few	TGCAGCGCCGAGGGTGGAGGCACTGAAGCTTTCTTT	CSAEGGGTEAFF
TRBV28	TRBJ1-2	TRBD1	16	once	TGTGCCAGCAGTCCCCGGAGGACAGGGGGCTCCTATGGCTACACCTTC	CASSPRRTGGSYGYTF
TRBV6-6	TRBJ1-1	.	12	few	TGTGCCAGCACCCTTGGGGCCACGGGGGGGATTTTT	CASTLGATGGIF
TRBV19	TRBJ2-2	.	18	.	TGTGCCAGTAGTACGAAGCCCTGGGACACGGGAAACACCGGGGAGCTGTTTTTT	CASSTKPWDTGNTGELFF